This TCR beta chain is drawn from a study of shared clonotypes between healthy human individuals. Sequencing used immunoSEQ multiplex PCR; TCRdb keeps in-frame clones, though not all of them. The table lists a few million clones, approximately 95% of them singletons. Trimming at V came to 3 bases and at J to 1 base, leaving 11 bases not matched to a gene. This CDR3 is built from 17 residues. Germline lookup yields CDR1 LNHDA and CDR2 SQIVND (reference sequence). The clonotype was recovered from a young man in good health. Some clones in this sample may be carry-over from other donors' samples. The V and J genes are TRBV19 and TRBJ2-5, with TRBD2 matching over 7 bases. The sample taken for sequencing was naive CD4+ T cells from PBMCs. The subset is: CD45RA+ positively selected. The CDR3 loop reads CASSIGRLAAFQETQYF. The CDR3 DNA reads TGTGCCAGTAGTATTGGTCGGCTAGCGGCTTTCCAAGAGACCCAGTACTTC.